This T cell receptor beta chain stems from a study of neurological immune-mediated disorders. Study background: Multiple sclerosis patients numbered some 35, with about 30 relapsing-remitting and 3 secondary progressive.

Many counts were recorded for this clonotype. As yet, its antigen is unknown. There are 16 residues in the CDR3. The germline CDR1 and CDR2 sequences are SGHRS and YFSETQ. The V gene lost 4 bases and the J gene lost 10 bases, with 21 bases spanning the gap. TCRdb re-called the 5' RACE reads with MiXCR, one entry per CDR3 protein. The sample records about 80,000 distinct CDR3 sequences, approximately 5.8% being singletons. Time point noted: longitudinal time-point 2. Study results and caveats: The repertoires of 18 of 34 multiple sclerosis patients fell into one related-CDR3 cluster (a possible signature) under phylogenetic grouping. The greatest TCR clonal expansion appeared in HTLV-1-associated myelopathy and the smallest, falling below healthy controls, in multiple sclerosis.

The sequencing sample was made of PBMCs. The V gene is TRBV5-1, the J gene TRBJ1-6, with D possibly TRBD1 on 6 matching bases. This clonotype originated in a woman aged 60-70 years with multiple sclerosis. The CDR3 sequence is CASSPGGQARGSPLHF. CDR3 coding DNA: TGCGCCAGCAGCCCTGGCGGGCAGGCGAGGGGGTCACCCCTCCACTTT. Drawing the rest from reference TRBV5-1 and TRBJ1-6, the complete variable domain is KAGVTQTPRYLIKTRGQQVTLSCSPISGHRSVSWYQQTPGQGLQFLFEYFSETQRNKGNFPGRFSGRQFSNSRSEMNVSTLELGDSALYLCASSPGGQARGSPLHFGNGTRLTVT.